The rows below give T cell receptor beta chains drawn from one sample of a study of OX40 agonist ivuxolimab in advanced cancers. Sequenced by immunoSEQ multiplex PCR; TCRdb stores in-frame clones only, minus some. The sample gives tens of thousands of clones, about 83% of which show up once; 15% to 20% is in the top ten. Sequenced here: CD4+ or CD8+ T cells sorted from blood, sampled in a trial of the OX40 agonist ivuxolimab. The receptors come from an adult with an advanced solid tumor such as melanoma, head and neck, liver or kidney cancer. Both conserved end residues are part of each CDR3. The D gene is left open where the match is weak. Expanded clones get a size class; other rows say once, few or many, or leave the size out.

TRBV7-2	NA	NA	TRBJ1-5	TGTGCCAGCAGCTTACTTAGTAGCAATCAGCCCCAGCATTTT	CASSLLSSNQPQHF
TRBV5-1	NA	NA	TRBJ2-3	TGCGCCAGCTCCTCGGGGACAGATACGCAGTATTTT	CASSSGTDTQYF
TRBV4-2	few	NA	TRBJ1-2	TGTGCCAGCAGCCAAGATGCAGGGTCTGGCTACACCTTC	CASSQDAGSGYTF
TRBV29-1	NA	NA	TRBJ2-7	TGCAGCGTTAGTAAAAACTACGAGCAGTACTTC	CSVSKNYEQYF
TRBV7-2	NA	TRBD2	TRBJ2-7	TGTGCCAGCAGCTTAGCCGGGACTAACTACGAGCAGTACTTC	CASSLAGTNYEQYF
TRBV11-3	NA	NA	TRBJ2-1	TGTGCCACTGCCATCAGCCGAAGCTCCTACAATGAGCAGTTCTTC	CATAISRSSYNEQFF
TRBV5-4	NA	NA	TRBJ2-2	TGTGCCAGCAGCCCAGGAAGTGGGAACACCGGGGAGCTGTTTTTT	CASSPGSGNTGELFF
TRBV2	NA	TRBD1	TRBJ1-1	TGTGCCAGCAAACAGGGGGCGCGGGACACTGAAGCTTTCTTT	CASKQGARDTEAFF
TRBV11-3	once	NA	TRBJ2-1	TGTGCCAGCAGCTTAGATCCGGGGCCCTACAACGAGCAGTTCTTC	CASSLDPGPYNEQFF
TRBV7-3	NA	NA	TRBJ1-1	TGTGCCAGCAGCTTAGTCCCACAGGGAGAGATCACTGAAGCTTTCTTT	CASSLVPQGEITEAFF
TRBV18	NA	TRBD2	TRBJ2-1	TGTGCCAGCTCAGCCAATCCTAGCGGGGGGGCCGGGGAGCAGTTCTTC	CASSANPSGGAGEQFF
TRBV5-1	once	TRBD1	TRBJ1-1	TGCGCCAGCAGCAGGCAGGGGGGCGGGATGGCTGAAGCTTTCTTT	CASSRQGGGMAEAFF
TRBV7-2	NA	TRBD2	TRBJ2-5	TGTGCCAGCAGCTTAGCCCCCAGCGGGAGAAGAGGAGAGACCCAGTACTTC	CASSLAPSGRRGETQYF
TRBV2	NA	TRBD2	TRBJ2-5	TGTGCCAGCAGCATTACCCATAGCGGGAAAGAGACCCAGTACTTC	CASSITHSGKETQYF
TRBV6-5	NA	NA	TRBJ2-7	TGTGCCAGCAGTTACTCCCAGGGGACCTACGAGCAGTACTTC	CASSYSQGTYEQYF
TRBV6-1	NA	NA	TRBJ2-7	TGTGCCAGCAGTGCTAAGGACGCGGGCTTCGGGTACGAGCAGTACTTC	CASSAKDAGFGYEQYF
TRBV29-1	NA	NA	TRBJ2-3	TGCAGTCATCAGACAGTCACAGATACGCAGTATTTT	CSHQTVTDTQYF
TRBV6-6	NA	NA	TRBJ2-7	TGTGCCAGCACCGGGACCGCCACCTACGAGCAGTACTTC	CASTGTATYEQYF
TRBV5-1	NA	NA	TRBJ1-4	TGCGCCAGCAGCTTGGATCGGCGATCTAATGAAAAACTGTTTTTT	CASSLDRRSNEKLFF
TRBV12-5	NA	TRBD1	TRBJ1-5	TGTGCTAGTGGGTCTTTTTCAGGGGGACAGAGCAATCAGCCCCAGCATTTT	CASGSFSGGQSNQPQHF
TRBV11-2	NA	TRBD1	TRBJ2-1	TGTGCCAGCAGAAAGGTGGCTAGGGGGCGGAATGAGCAGTTCTTC	CASRKVARGRNEQFF
TRBV18	NA	NA	TRBJ2-1	TGTGCCAGCTCACTTACAGGACAAGACAATGAGCAGTTCTTC	CASSLTGQDNEQFF
TRBV4-1	NA	NA	TRBJ2-3	TGCGCCAGCAGCCAAGAGGGAGAGCAGTATTTT	CASSQEGEQYF